The 25 T cell receptor beta chains below all came from one sample that was sequenced in a study of immune cell composition in non-small cell lung cancer. Sequenced by immunoSEQ multiplex PCR; TCRdb stores in-frame clones only, minus some. Here the sample spans over 12,000 clones, under 75% being singletons. The sample taken for sequencing was lung tumor tissue. The receptors here all came from a human donor with non-small cell lung cancer.

V and J are TRBV7-9 and TRBJ2-1, with D maybe TRBD1 (5 bases). The CDR3 is 16 amino acids. V gave up 5 bases and J gave up 2 bases, with 16 bases separating them. CDR1 and CDR2 from the germline V gene are SEHNR and FQNEAQ (reference sequence). The DNA for the CDR3 is TGTGCCAGCAGCAAACCTCCAGGGCGCACCTACAATGAGCAGTTCTTC. It codes for CASSKPPGRTYNEQFF.

About this clone: The junction and the germline gene differ at one end; a read error may be behind it. V gene TRBV7-9 combines with J gene TRBJ2-7, with 9 bases lining up with TRBD1. Germline loops: CDR1 SEHNR, CDR2 FQNEAQ (reference sequence). The CDR3 totals 14 residues. The CDR3 here is CASSQGQGPDEQYF. CDR3 sequence (DNA): TGCGCCAGCAGCCAGGGACAGGGTCCCGACGAGCAGTACTTC. Combining the CDR3 with reference TRBV7-9 and TRBJ2-7 gives the whole variable domain DTGVSQNPRHKITKRGQNVTFRCDPISEHNRLYWYRQTLGQGPEFLTYFQNEAQLEKSRLLSDRFSAERPKGSFSTLEIQRTEQGDSAMYLCASSQGQGPDEQYFGPGTRLTVT.

This chain uses TRBV5-1 with TRBJ1-4, with D possibly TRBD1 on 6 matching bases. The CDR3 loop spans 15 amino acids. V lost 2 bases, J lost 6 bases, and 14 bases lay in between. CDR1 SGHRS and CDR2 YFSETQ come from the germline V gene. CDR3 sequence (DNA): TGCGCCAGCAGCTTTATGGGTCAGGGGCATGAAAAACTGTTTTTT. Amino acids: CASSFMGQGHEKLFF.

V gene TRBV27 combines with J gene TRBJ2-1, with 8 nucleotides matching TRBD2. V lost 5 bases to trimming and J lost 6 bases; unmatched junction nucleotides: 9. Germline CDR1 and CDR2: MNHEY and SMNVEV (reference sequence). This CDR3 contains 15 residues. The CDR3 protein is CASSPREGGFNEQFF. CDR3 DNA sequence: TGTGCCAGCAGTCCACGGGAGGGGGGGTTCAATGAGCAGTTCTTC.

The V and J genes are TRBV9 and TRBJ1-1; D not resolved. The CDR3 is made up of 12 amino acids. The germline gives CDR1 SGDLS, CDR2 YYNGEE. Deletions cut 3 bases from V and 7 bases from J, with 10 bases between. For the CDR3, the DNA is TGTGCCAGCAGCGCCCCTAGAGGTGAAGCTTTCTTT. This encodes CASSAPRGEAFF.

The rearrangement joins TRBV7-9 to TRBJ2-1; 10 bases agree with TRBD1. Germline trimming cut 3 bases from V and 4 bases from J; bases unmatched to any gene: 6. CDR3 length equals 16 residues. Germline V gene sequence: CDR1 SEHNR, CDR2 FQNEAQ (reference sequence). CDR3 in amino acids: CASSLGTGAFYNEQFF. The CDR3 DNA reads as TGTGCCAGCAGCTTGGGGACAGGGGCCTTTTACAATGAGCAGTTCTTC.

This chain links TRBV5-5 with TRBJ2-5, with TRBD2 as a possible D gene (5 bases). This CDR3 is 15 amino acids long. The germline gives CDR1 SGHKS, CDR2 YYEKEE (reference sequence). The V gene lost 1 base and the J gene lost 2 bases, with 12 bases spanning the gap. This chain's CDR3 is CASSLHRGSQETQYF. In DNA form, the CDR3 reads TGTGCCAGCAGCTTGCACCGGGGATCACAAGAGACCCAGTACTTC.

The V call is TRBV9, the J call TRBJ2-5; the D gene is possibly TRBD1 (9 bases). This CDR3 comprises 15 residues. Trimming took 4 bases from V and 10 from J, leaving 23 bases between them. CDR1 and CDR2 (germline): SGDLS, YYNGEE. DNA of the CDR3: TGTGCCAGCAGCCCGGGGGGGGGACAGGGTAGTGGCCAGTACTTC. It specifies CASSPGGGQGSGQYF.

J is TRBJ1-2 and V is TRBV14; TRBD1 matches at 10 bases. The germline V gene has CDR1 SGHDN and CDR2 FVKESK. V shed 4 bases, J shed 4 bases, and the junction held 12 bases outside the gene matches. The CDR3 totals 17 residues. In nucleotides, the CDR3 is TGTGCCAGCAGCCCGTTGACCGGGACAGGGGCCTTCTATGGCTACACCTTC. Translating it yields CASSPLTGTGAFYGYTF.

In this sample, this clone turned up a few times. The V call is TRBV6-5, the J call TRBJ2-7; D is undetermined. Germline values: CDR1 MNHEY, CDR2 SVGAGI. The CDR3 consists of 13 residues. The V and J ends lost 6 bases and 2 bases respectively, with 11 bases between them. DNA for the CDR3: TGTGCCAGCAGCCCCGGGTGGGCCTACGAGCAGTACTTC. It is translated as CASSPGWAYEQYF.

The V gene is TRBV5-1, the J gene TRBJ1-1; D is undetermined. CDR3 length equals 16 residues. V was shortened by 2 bases and J by 3 bases, with 17 bases between the two germline ends. The germline V gene encodes CDR1 SGHRS and CDR2 YFSETQ. As DNA, the CDR3 is TGCGCCAGCAGCTTCCTTTACGCTAGCAGACACACTGAAGCTTTCTTT. Amino acids: CASSFLYASRHTEAFF.

The V call is TRBV7-3, the J call TRBJ1-2; possible D gene TRBD1, 6 bases. The CDR3 spans 14 residues. V was shortened by 5 bases and J by 5 bases, with 15 bases between the two germline ends. Per germline, CDR1 SGHTA and CDR2 FQGTGA. The CDR3 loop reads CASSQAGGAYGYTF. The DNA for the CDR3 is TGTGCCAGCAGCCAAGCGGGGGGCGCATATGGCTACACCTTC.

The CDR3: CASSLPGSGSYEQYF. DNA of the CDR3: TGTGCCAGCAGTCTCCCAGGGTCAGGATCCTACGAGCAGTACTTC. This chain links TRBV28 with TRBJ2-7; weak D call: TRBD1 (5 bases). The CDR3 covers 15 residues. Deletions cut 5 bases from V and 1 base from J, with 15 bases between. The V gene's germline CDR1 is MDHEN and CDR2 SYDVKM.

The count of this clone is one. The J gene is TRBJ2-7, the V gene TRBV14; the D gene is possibly TRBD2 (7 bases). The CDR3 consists of 14 residues. Germline CDR1 and CDR2: SGHDN and FVKESK. V was cut by 2 bases and J by 7 bases, with 15 bases left in between. The chain's CDR3 is CASSQIGGAWEQYF. The CDR3 DNA follows: TGTGCCAGCAGCCAAATTGGGGGGGCGTGGGAGCAGTACTTC.

The V gene is TRBV23-1, the J gene TRBJ1-5, with D perhaps TRBD1 (6 bases). TRBV23-1 belongs to the ORF category, with a function that is uncertain. CDR3 size: 16 residues. V was clipped by 0 bases and J by 1 base, with 10 bases between them. The CDR3 coding sequence is TGCGCCAGCAGTCAATCGGTTAGGGGGAGCAATCAGCCCCAGCATTTT. The encoded protein is CASSQSVRGSNQPQHF.

The rearrangement links TRBV6-1 to TRBJ1-2; 9 bases agree with TRBD1. The germline V gene has CDR1 MNHNS and CDR2 SASEGT. The CDR3 has 19 residues. J lost 4 bases, V lost 4 bases, and 19 bases had no gene match. As DNA, the CDR3 is TGTGCCAGCAGTGTCCCCTCGCCCGGGACAGGGTTCGGGCTCTATGGCTACACCTTC. Translation: CASSVPSPGTGFGLYGYTF.

The chain uses TRBV19 and TRBJ1-1, with D perhaps matching TRBD1 (6 bases). From germline, CDR1 is LNHDA and CDR2 SQIVND (reference sequence). With 3 bases removed from V and 0 bases from J, the gap between germline ends came to 8 bases. The CDR3 is 14 residues long. CDR3 coding DNA: TGTGCCAGTAGTATCGGACAGCTGAACACTGAAGCTTTCTTT. Translation gives CASSIGQLNTEAFF.

Points on this clone: The junction differs from germline at one of its ends, possibly a read error. The chain couples TRBV7-7 to TRBJ2-5; D is possibly TRBD2 (6 bases). The CDR3 loop spans 14 amino acids. CDR1 is SSHAT, CDR2 FNYEAQ, per germline (reference sequence). In nucleotides, the CDR3 is TGTGCTAGCAGCTTAGGGGACTCTATTGAGACCCAGTACTTC. This sequence encodes CASSLGDSIETQYF. Supplemented by reference TRBV7-7 and TRBJ2-5, the full variable domain reads GAGVSQSPRYKVTKRGQDVTLRCDPISSHATLYWYQQALGQGPEFLTYFNYEAQPDKSGLPSDRFSAERPEGSISTLTIQRTEQRDSAMYRCASSLGDSIETQYFGPGTRLLVL.

This chain connects TRBV7-3 to TRBJ2-1, with 11 positions matching TRBD2. J gave up 8 bases and V 6 bases, and 9 bases lay outside the gene matches. The CDR3 covers 15 residues. Germline assignment: CDR1 SGHTA and CDR2 FQGTGA. CDR3 sequence reads: CASSISGGAFYEQFF. In DNA, the CDR3 is TGTGCCAGCAGTATTAGCGGGGGGGCCTTCTATGAGCAGTTCTTC.

This clone occurred a few times. The chain is built from TRBV28 and TRBJ2-7, with 7 bases matching TRBD2. This CDR3 is 14 amino acids long. In germline, CDR1 is MDHEN, CDR2 SYDVKM. V shed 4 bases, J shed 2 bases, and the junction held 5 bases outside the gene matches. The CDR3 DNA is TGTGCCAGCAGTTCCGGGGGGAATACCTACGAGCAGTACTTC. Encoded protein: CASSSGGNTYEQYF.

The V gene is TRBV2, the J gene TRBJ2-3, with a possible D match to TRBD1 (6 bases). The CDR3 contains 14 residues. The germline V and J ends were trimmed by 1 base and 9 bases, with 14 bases remaining between them. CDR1 is SNHLY, CDR2 FYNNEI, per germline. The CDR3 coding sequence is TGTGCCAGCAGTGAAGAGAGGGGGATACGCACGCAGTATTTT. This translates into CASSEERGIRTQYF.

This chain uses TRBV29-1 with TRBJ1-2; no clear D. Between the trimmed V and J ends, which lost 2 bases and 0 bases, there was a span of 4 bases. This CDR3 comprises 12 residues. The germline CDR1 and CDR2 sequences are SQVTM and ANQGSEA. The CDR3 here is CSVEQANYGYTF. CDR3 bases: TGCAGCGTTGAACAGGCTAACTATGGCTACACCTTC. The whole variable domain, filled in from reference TRBV29-1 and TRBJ1-2, reads SAVISQKPSRDICQRGTSLTIQCQVDSQVTMMFWYRQQPGQSLTLIATANQGSEATYESGFVIDKFPISRPNLTFSTLTVSNMSPEDSSIYLCSVEQANYGYTFGSGTRLTVV.

The rearrangement uses TRBV2 and TRBJ2-7; tentative D call: TRBD2 (5 bases). Trimming took 8 bases from V and 3 from J, leaving 14 bases between them. The germline gives CDR1 SNHLY, CDR2 FYNNEI. This CDR3 spans 13 amino acids. The CDR3 coding sequence is TGTGCCAGCTTAAGAGGAGCGGTCTACGAGCAGTACTTC. This gives the protein CASLRGAVYEQYF.

The chain couples TRBV5-1 to TRBJ2-3; 7 bases are shared with TRBD2. Per the germline V gene, CDR1 is SGHRS and CDR2 is YFSETQ. The length of the CDR3 is 14 residues. The V segment lost 3 bases and the J segment 6 bases; nucleotides outside the gene matches: 7. The CDR3 region has the DNA TGCGCCAGCAGCTCGGGGACTATCCAGGATACGCAGTATTTT. Amino acid sequence: CASSSGTIQDTQYF.

J is TRBJ2-1 and V is TRBV7-2; 9 nucleotides line up with TRBD2. CDR1 and CDR2 (germline): SGHTA, FQGNSA. Unmatched junction bases numbered 4, after V lost 5 bases and J lost 5 bases. This CDR3 has 14 residues. CDR3 in amino acids: CASSTPSGNNEQFF. DNA of the CDR3: TGTGCCAGCAGCACCCCTAGCGGGAACAATGAGCAGTTCTTC.